Shown below are 25 T cell receptor beta chains from a single sample sequenced in a study of blood T cell repertoires in COVID-19. Profiled with immunoSEQ multiplex PCR; TCRdb holds only in-frame clones, not every one. The table lists tens of thousands of clones, about 78% of them singletons, with roughly a fifth in the top ten. The specimen was peripheral blood. All receptors derive from a man aged 50-59 years with active or convalescent COVID-19.

This chain connects TRBV19 to TRBJ2-5, with D perhaps matching TRBD2 (6 bases). The CDR3 consists of 15 residues. Germline V gene data show CDR1 as LNHDA and CDR2 as SQIVND (reference sequence). Trimming shortened V by 5 bases and J by 5 bases, and 18 bases separated the two germline ends. The CDR3, as DNA: TGTGCCAGTAGTCCCACAAGAGGACGGGGGGAGACCCAGTACTTC. Translated, it gives CASSPTRGRGETQYF.

The rearrangement links TRBV5-4 to TRBJ2-2, with D possibly being TRBD2 (5 bases). CDR1 and CDR2 from the germline V gene are SGHNT and YYREEE (reference sequence). The CDR3 is 13 residues long. Trimming removed 2 bases from V and 5 bases from J, with 7 bases in between. DNA of the CDR3: TGTGCCAGCAGCTTATCGGGGACCGGGGAGCTGTTTTTT. This codes for CASSLSGTGELFF.

The chain has TRBV30 and TRBJ1-2; D gene ambiguous. The CDR3 contains 17 residues. CDR1 and CDR2 (germline): GTSNPN, SVGIG (reference sequence). Trimming removed 4 bases from V and 6 bases from J, with 27 bases in between. CDR3 loop: CAWTTYRNRNMRDGYTF. The DNA of the CDR3 is TGTGCCTGGACCACCTACCGAAACAGAAACATGAGAGATGGCTACACCTTC.

The chain recombines TRBV2 with TRBJ2-1; a weak D match, TRBD2 (6 bases). The CDR3 has 18 residues. Germline CDR1 reads SNHLY; CDR2 reads FYNNEI. The V end was cut by 7 bases, the J end by 0 bases, with 22 bases between. The CDR3 region is CASIIRENGRRSYNEQFF. Here the CDR3 DNA reads TGTGCCAGCATCATTAGGGAGAACGGGAGACGCTCCTACAATGAGCAGTTCTTC.

The rearrangement joins TRBV5-1 to TRBJ2-1, with 8 bases matching TRBD2. The length of the CDR3 is 17 residues. Losses at the gene ends were 3 bases for V and 4 bases for J; bases not matched to a gene: 12. The germline V gene encodes CDR1 SGHRS and CDR2 YFSETQ. The CDR3 sequence is CASSSGLAGKSYNEQFF. For the CDR3, the DNA is TGCGCCAGCAGCTCCGGGTTAGCGGGAAAGTCGTACAATGAGCAGTTCTTC.

This rearrangement joins TRBV3-1 (or the pseudogene TRBV3-2) to TRBJ2-1, with 7 nucleotides matching TRBD2. The germline V gene has CDR1 LGHDT and CDR2 YNNKEL (reference sequence). Trimming removed 1 base from V and 7 bases from J; junction bases left unmatched: 10. The CDR3 has 16 amino acids. CDR3 DNA: TGTGCCAGCAGCCAAGGTCTGAGCGGGATATCGAATGAGCAGTTCTTC. Translation: CASSQGLSGISNEQFF.

The chain links TRBV6-1 to TRBJ2-7, with a possible D match to TRBD2 (5 bases). From germline, CDR1 is MNHNS and CDR2 SASEGT. The V end lost 2 bases, the J end lost 3 bases, and 8 bases lay between the germline ends. The CDR3 spans 13 residues. CDR3 DNA: TGTGCCAGCAGTGAACTAGCAATCTACGAGCAGTACTTC. This codes for CASSELAIYEQYF.

The rearrangement links TRBV7-9 to TRBJ1-4; D gene uncertain. This CDR3 has 12 amino acids. Trimming pared 4 bases from V and 8 bases from J, leaving 8 bases between. Germline V gene sequence: CDR1 SEHNR, CDR2 FQNEAQ (reference sequence). The CDR3 DNA reads as TGTGCCAGCAGCTCCAAACGGGAAAAACTGTTTTTT. Its translation: CASSSKREKLFF.

This chain uses TRBV11-2 with TRBJ2-7; 9 bases fit TRBD1. The CDR3 is 15 residues long. The trim removed 4 bases at V and 2 bases at J, leaving 6 bases unmatched. In germline, CDR1 is SGHAT, CDR2 FQNNGV. The CDR3 coding sequence is TGTGCCAGCAGCTCCCTACAGGGGGCCGCCTACGAGCAGTACTTC. Translation gives CASSSLQGAAYEQYF.

Concerning this clone: Other DNA sequences in the same sample also yield this CDR3. The rearrangement links TRBV11-2 to TRBJ2-2; a possible D gene is TRBD2 (6 bases). Germline CDR1 SGHAT, CDR2 FQNNGV. This CDR3 has 14 residues. Trimming cost V 5 bases and J 2 bases, with 9 bases left between them. CDR3 loop: CASSRRGNTGELFF. The CDR3 coding sequence is TGTGCCAGCAGCCGGAGGGGAAACACCGGGGAGCTGTTTTTT.

The V call is TRBV7-2, the J call TRBJ2-7, with TRBD1 matching over 7 bases. The V and J ends lost 1 base and 1 base, in that order; junction bases with no gene match: 4. Germline V gives CDR1 SGHTA, CDR2 FQGNSA. CDR3 length: 15 residues. The CDR3 region has the DNA TGTGCCAGCAGCTTAGTGGGACAGTCATCCTACGAGCAGTACTTC. Residues: CASSLVGQSSYEQYF.

This clone was observed once. J is TRBJ2-2 and V is TRBV29-1; tentative D call: TRBD2 (6 bases). Trimming cost V 6 bases and J 7 bases, with 15 bases left between them. This CDR3 contains 13 residues. Per the germline V gene, CDR1 is SQVTM and CDR2 is ANQGSEA. CDR3 nucleotide sequence: TGCAGCGTGTCAAAAGCGGGCTTCGGGGAGCTGTTTTTT. Translated, it gives CSVSKAGFGELFF.

V gene TRBV29-1 combines with J gene TRBJ2-3, with 7 bases fitting TRBD1. This CDR3 region has 12 residues. Germline V CDR1 and CDR2: SQVTM, ANQGSEA. V lost 6 bases and J lost 6; bases outside the gene matches: 6. CDR3: CSVPSQGDTQYF. The CDR3 DNA is TGCAGCGTCCCCTCACAGGGGGATACGCAGTATTTT.

This chain uses TRBV30 with TRBJ2-5, with D unclear. The V end was cut by 2 bases, the J end by 0 bases, with 4 bases between. Germline lookup yields CDR1 GTSNPN and CDR2 SVGIG (reference sequence). CDR3 length: 12 amino acids. For the CDR3, the DNA is TGTGCCTGGAGTCTCTACCAAGAGACCCAGTACTTC. It is translated as CAWSLYQETQYF.

In the case of this clone: Lacking the conserved final phenylalanine or tryptophan, this CDR3 likely reflects a read error. The rearrangement joins TRBV4-1 to TRBJ1-2; D is possibly TRBD1 (5 bases). Germline assignment: CDR1 MGHRA and CDR2 YSYEKL. CDR3 length: 14 amino acids. V dropped 3 bases and J dropped 6 bases, with 14 bases sitting between them. CDR3 in amino acids: CASSQIGAVDGYTL. The CDR3 region has the DNA TGCGCCAGCAGCCAGATTGGGGCAGTAGATGGCTACACCCTC.

The J gene is TRBJ2-7, the V gene TRBV9; 13 bases agree with TRBD2. CDR1 and CDR2 from the germline V gene are SGDLS and YYNGEE. The CDR3 extends over 16 amino acids. The trim removed 4 bases at V and 2 bases at J, leaving 6 bases unmatched. DNA for the CDR3: TGTGCCAGCAGCCCTACCGGACTAGCGGGAGCCTACGAGCAGTACTTC. It specifies CASSPTGLAGAYEQYF. The whole variable domain, remainder taken from reference TRBV9 and TRBJ2-7, is DSGVTQTPKHLITATGQRVTLRCSPRSGDLSVYWYQQSLDQGLQFLIQYYNGEERAKGNILERFSAQQFPDLHSELNLSSLELGDSALYFCASSPTGLAGAYEQYFGPGTRLTVT.

As regards this clone: This clone may be a read error of a much larger clone one base away. The chain joins TRBV19 to TRBJ1-1, with a possible D match to TRBD1 (6 bases). Trimming removed 11 bases from V and 10 bases from J, with 23 bases in between. The germline CDR1 and CDR2 sequences are LNHDA and SQIVND (reference sequence). CDR3 length equals 13 residues. The DNA of the CDR3 is TGTGCCCCCCATGTGGGGGCGGGGGGGGCAGCTTTCTTT. It translates to CAPHVGAGGAAFF.

The chain couples TRBV3-1 (or the pseudogene TRBV3-2) to TRBJ1-2, with D maybe TRBD1 (5 bases). Germline V gives CDR1 LGHDT, CDR2 YNNKEL (reference sequence). The V end was cut by 5 bases, the J end by 7 bases, with 11 bases between. The CDR3 covers 12 residues. The chain's CDR3 is CASSFTGFGYTF. Here the CDR3 DNA reads TGTGCCAGCAGCTTTACAGGATTTGGCTACACCTTC.

The chain carries TRBV27 and TRBJ1-2, with 11 positions matching TRBD1. J lost 2 bases, V lost 7 bases, and 3 bases had no gene match. CDR3 length equals 14 residues. Germline CDR1 reads MNHEY; CDR2 reads SMNVEV (reference sequence). The CDR3 sequence is CASKGQGENYGYTF. The CDR3 DNA is TGTGCCAGCAAGGGACAGGGGGAGAACTATGGCTACACCTTC.

This chain uses TRBV19 with TRBJ2-7; D gene ambiguous. Germline CDR1 reads LNHDA; CDR2 reads SQIVND (reference sequence). With 5 bases removed from V and 5 bases from J, the gap between germline ends came to 7 bases. The CDR3 is 11 amino acids. The CDR3 here is CASSEEDEQYF. The CDR3 DNA is TGTGCCAGTAGTGAGGAAGACGAGCAGTACTTC. Variable domain in full (rest from reference TRBV19 and TRBJ2-7): DGGITQSPKYLFRKEGQNVTLSCEQNLNHDAMYWYRQDPGQGLRLIYYSQIVNDFQKGDIAEGYSVSREKKESFPLTVTSAQKNPTAFYLCASSEEDEQYFGPGTRLTVT.

This clone was seen only a few times. The gene calls are TRBV14 and TRBJ2-1; weak D call: TRBD1 (5 bases). V was cut by 9 bases and J by 7 bases, with 19 bases left in between. This CDR3 region has 14 residues. Germline CDR1 and CDR2: SGHDN and FVKESK. Here the CDR3 DNA reads TGTGCCAGTGCCTTGGGGCGAACTACAAATGAGCAGTTCTTC. This translates into CASALGRTTNEQFF.

The chain uses TRBV19 and TRBJ1-1; 7 bases agree with TRBD1. The CDR3 runs to 17 residues. The J segment lost 1 base and the V segment lost 5 bases, leaving 13 bases of the junction unmatched. Germline values: CDR1 LNHDA, CDR2 SQIVND (reference sequence). The CDR3 spells CASSPSTGVGRNTEAFF. DNA for the CDR3: TGTGCCAGTAGTCCCTCCACAGGGGTCGGCAGGAACACTGAAGCTTTCTTT.

The sample holds a few counts of this clone. V gene TRBV9 combines with J gene TRBJ2-3, with TRBD2 matching over 9 bases. The germline gives CDR1 SGDLS, CDR2 YYNGEE. The CDR3 has 17 amino acids. J lost 3 bases, V lost 0 bases, and 8 bases had no gene match. CDR3 sequence: CASSVVGGGAETDTQYF. The DNA of the CDR3 is TGTGCCAGCAGCGTAGTGGGCGGGGGGGCCGAGACAGATACGCAGTATTTT.

This clone appeared a few times. The rearrangement uses TRBV6-6 and TRBJ2-7, with 9 bases identical to TRBD2. Germline CDR1 MNHNY, CDR2 SVGAGI (reference sequence). CDR3 size: 13 residues. The trim removed 6 bases at V and 7 bases at J, leaving 7 bases unmatched. CDR3 DNA sequence: TGTGCCAGCAGGAGTAGCGGGAGTAGGGAGCAGTACTTC. It yields the protein CASRSSGSREQYF.

The gene calls are TRBV7-8 and TRBJ2-5, with a weak D call TRBD1 (6 bases). Germline CDR1 is SGHVS and CDR2 is FQNEAQ. The V end lost 5 bases, the J end lost 4 bases, and 14 bases lay between the germline ends. This CDR3 contains 14 residues. Here the CDR3 reads CASSRGQGSETQYF. The CDR3 DNA sequence: TGTGCCAGCAGCCGAGGTCAGGGGTCAGAGACCCAGTACTTC.